This TCR beta chain comes out of a study of OX40 agonist ivuxolimab in advanced cancers. Study results and limitations: The work left the antigen specificity of expanded peripheral T cells undetermined.

Comment on this clone: Its antigen is as yet unknown.

Profiling relied on immunoSEQ multiplex PCR, and the TCRdb table lists in-frame clones only, not all of them. The sample carries tens of thousands of clones, approximately 91% recorded once. Trimming pared 2 bases from V and 9 bases from J, leaving 13 bases between. Germline assignment: CDR1 MDHEN and CDR2 SYDVKM. This CDR3 is built from 13 residues. The chain joins TRBV28 to TRBJ1-1, with D unresolved. The material sequenced was CD4+ or CD8+ T cells sorted from blood, taken in a trial of the OX40 agonist ivuxolimab. The receptor's source is an adult with an advanced solid tumor such as melanoma, head and neck, liver or kidney cancer. The DNA for the CDR3 is TGTGCCAGCAGTTTAGGTATACAGACAAAAGCTTTCTTT. It yields the protein CASSLGIQTKAFF.